This T cell receptor (beta chain) was identified during a study of technical replicates of blood from four donors. The V gene lost 8 bases and the J gene lost 6 bases, with 19 bases spanning the gap. The V gene's germline CDR1 is SGHTA and CDR2 FQGTGA. There are 14 residues in the CDR3. Clones were read by immunoSEQ multiplex PCR, and TCRdb kept only the in-frame ones, dropping some. The sample has 80,000 or so clones; over 95% are singletons. What was sequenced was T cells isolated from PBMCs. This chain uses TRBV7-3 with TRBJ1-1; D perhaps matches TRBD1 (6 bases). This TCR was sampled from a human donor in good health. CDR3 in DNA: TGTGCCAGCTCATCCGCCGGACAGCACGCTGAAGCTTTCTTT. Translation gives CASSSAGQHAEAFF.